A selection of T cell receptor beta chains follows, all from one sample in a study of T cells in Graves' hyperthyroidism and ophthalmopathy. Each CDR3 protein is one row after TCRdb ran MiXCR on the multiplex PCR reads. The table records 300,000 to 450,000 distinct CDR3 sequences, 14% of them present only once. Sequenced material: blood. The origin of the receptors is a woman aged 25 to 39 with Graves' ophthalmopathy. The CDR3 runs from the conserved cysteine through the conserved F or W. The D gene is left open where the match is weak. Clone size is given for some rows only: seen once, a few or many times, or a class if the clone is expanded.

D gene: TRBD1; V gene: TRBV19; clone size: -; J gene: TRBJ2-7; CDR3 protein: CASQGTGSSYEQYF; CDR3 DNA: TGTGCCAGTCAGGGGACAGGTTCCTCCTACGAGCAGTACTTC
D gene: TRBD1; V gene: TRBV12-3/TRBV12-4; clone size: many; J gene: TRBJ2-1; CDR3 protein: CASTLTGDGNEQFF; CDR3 DNA: TGTGCCAGCACCTTGACAGGGGACGGCAATGAGCAGTTCTTC
D gene: -; V gene: TRBV11-1; clone size: many; J gene: TRBJ1-1; CDR3 protein: CASSLYRGEVTEAFF; CDR3 DNA: TGTGCCAGCAGCTTATACCGGGGAGAAGTCACTGAAGCTTTCTTT
D gene: -; V gene: TRBV20-1; clone size: many; J gene: TRBJ1-6; CDR3 protein: CSARDLDSRTRVNSPLHF; CDR3 DNA: TGCAGTGCTAGAGATCTGGACAGTCGGACTAGAGTTAATTCACCCCTCCACTTT
D gene: TRBD2; V gene: TRBV28; clone size: many; J gene: TRBJ2-3; CDR3 protein: CASRSGGAIDTQYF; CDR3 DNA: TGTGCCAGCAGGAGCGGGGGGGCCATAGATACGCAGTATTTT
D gene: -; V gene: TRBV20-1; clone size: many; J gene: TRBJ1-6; CDR3 protein: CSAMSQGLSNSPLHF; CDR3 DNA: TGCAGTGCTATGAGTCAGGGGCTTTCCAATTCACCCCTCCACTTT
D gene: -; V gene: TRBV24-1; clone size: many; J gene: TRBJ2-1; CDR3 protein: CATSDFAGYEQFF; CDR3 DNA: TGTGCCACCAGTGATTTTGCGGGGTATGAGCAGTTCTTC
D gene: TRBD2; V gene: TRBV12-3/TRBV12-4; clone size: many; J gene: TRBJ2-5; CDR3 protein: CASSKRGAWETQYF; CDR3 DNA: TGTGCCAGCAGTAAGCGGGGGGCCTGGGAGACCCAGTACTTC
D gene: TRBD1; V gene: TRBV2; clone size: many; J gene: TRBJ2-3; CDR3 protein: CASSKDVTGVGTDTQYF; CDR3 DNA: TGTGCCAGCAGCAAAGACGTTACAGGGGTGGGCACAGATACGCAGTATTTT
D gene: TRBD1; V gene: TRBV30; clone size: many; J gene: TRBJ1-1; CDR3 protein: CAWAPPGGNTEAFF; CDR3 DNA: TGTGCCTGGGCCCCACCAGGGGGGAACACTGAAGCTTTCTTT
D gene: TRBD1; V gene: TRBV11-2; clone size: many; J gene: TRBJ2-3; CDR3 protein: CASSSQGATDTQYF; CDR3 DNA: TGTGCCAGCAGTTCACAGGGGGCTACAGATACGCAGTATTTT
D gene: -; V gene: TRBV9; clone size: -; J gene: TRBJ2-3; CDR3 protein: CASSVDTASTDTQYF; CDR3 DNA: TGTGCCAGCAGCGTAGACACGGCTAGCACAGATACGCAGTATTTT
D gene: TRBD1; V gene: TRBV20-1; clone size: many; J gene: TRBJ2-2; CDR3 protein: CSARDLPGGNTGELFF; CDR3 DNA: TGCAGTGCTAGAGATCTACCAGGGGGGAACACCGGGGAGCTGTTTTTT
D gene: -; V gene: TRBV18; clone size: many; J gene: TRBJ1-3; CDR3 protein: CASSLESPTSGNTIYF; CDR3 DNA: TGTGCCAGCTCACTAGAGTCACCGACCTCTGGAAACACCATATATTTT
D gene: TRBD2; V gene: TRBV28; clone size: many; J gene: TRBJ2-5; CDR3 protein: CASSSGGAMETQYF; CDR3 DNA: TGTGCCAGCAGTAGCGGGGGGGCTATGGAGACCCAGTACTTC
D gene: -; V gene: TRBV10-1; clone size: many; J gene: TRBJ1-1; CDR3 protein: CASSSSAGGPTEAFF; CDR3 DNA: TGCGCCAGCAGTTCCTCGGCGGGGGGCCCCACTGAAGCTTTCTTT
D gene: -; V gene: TRBV7-8; clone size: -; J gene: TRBJ2-1; CDR3 protein: CASSFPNLLDGQTNEQFF; CDR3 DNA: TGTGCCAGCAGCTTCCCAAACTTACTCGACGGCCAGACCAATGAGCAGTTCTTC
D gene: -; V gene: TRBV5-5; clone size: many; J gene: TRBJ1-2; CDR3 protein: CASSGWDGYGYTF; CDR3 DNA: TGTGCCAGCAGCGGGTGGGACGGCTATGGCTACACCTTC
D gene: -; V gene: TRBV18; clone size: many; J gene: TRBJ2-3; CDR3 protein: CASSPTSLTDTQYF; CDR3 DNA: TGTGCCAGCTCACCGACGAGCCTCACGGATACGCAGTATTTT
D gene: -; V gene: TRBV9; clone size: -; J gene: TRBJ2-1; CDR3 protein: CASSVAGVLYNEQFF; CDR3 DNA: TGTGCCAGCAGCGTAGCAGGGGTGCTCTACAATGAGCAGTTCTTC
D gene: -; V gene: TRBV28; clone size: many; J gene: TRBJ1-2; CDR3 protein: CASSSQGRGGYTF; CDR3 DNA: TGTGCCAGCAGTTCACAGGGACGGGGTGGCTACACCTTC
D gene: -; V gene: TRBV28; clone size: many; J gene: TRBJ2-6; CDR3 protein: CASSLSGANVLTF; CDR3 DNA: TGTGCCAGCAGTTTATCTGGGGCCAACGTCCTGACTTTC
D gene: -; V gene: TRBV30; clone size: many; J gene: TRBJ2-7; CDR3 protein: CAWSAAGYEQYF; CDR3 DNA: TGTGCCTGGAGTGCGGCAGGGTACGAGCAGTACTTC
D gene: TRBD2; V gene: TRBV28; clone size: many; J gene: TRBJ2-7; CDR3 protein: CASRHGGDYEQYF; CDR3 DNA: TGTGCCAGCAGGCACGGGGGGGACTACGAGCAGTACTTC
D gene: -; V gene: TRBV11-2; clone size: many; J gene: TRBJ1-4; CDR3 protein: CASSRPLEDAANEKLFF; CDR3 DNA: TGTGCCAGCAGCCGTCCCCTAGAGGATGCGGCTAATGAAAAACTGTTTTTT
D gene: -; V gene: TRBV5-6; clone size: -; J gene: TRBJ2-2; CDR3 protein: CASLRDNTGELFF; CDR3 DNA: TGTGCCAGCCTCCGGGATAACACCGGGGAGCTGTTTTTT
D gene: -; V gene: TRBV20-1; clone size: many; J gene: TRBJ1-4; CDR3 protein: CSAEGGGEKLFF; CDR3 DNA: TGCAGTGCTGAGGGTGGGGGTGAAAAACTGTTTTTT
D gene: -; V gene: TRBV19; clone size: many; J gene: TRBJ1-1; CDR3 protein: CASSKGPPGITEAFF; CDR3 DNA: TGTGCCAGTAGTAAGGGGCCACCAGGGATCACTGAAGCTTTCTTT
D gene: TRBD2; V gene: TRBV28; clone size: -; J gene: TRBJ2-3; CDR3 protein: CASSNPFISGDTDTQYF; CDR3 DNA: TGTGCCAGCAGTAACCCGTTCATTAGCGGGGACACAGATACGCAGTATTTT
D gene: -; V gene: TRBV28; clone size: many; J gene: TRBJ2-7; CDR3 protein: CASIGTQLQYEQYF; CDR3 DNA: TGTGCCAGCATTGGGACACAGCTTCAGTACGAGCAGTACTTC
D gene: -; V gene: TRBV18; clone size: many; J gene: TRBJ1-2; CDR3 protein: CASSPEVALNYGYTF; CDR3 DNA: TGTGCCAGCTCACCAGAGGTCGCACTCAACTATGGCTACACCTTC
D gene: -; V gene: TRBV27; clone size: many; J gene: TRBJ1-5; CDR3 protein: CASSHSWYQPQHF; CDR3 DNA: TGTGCCAGCAGTCACTCTTGGTATCAGCCCCAGCATTTT
D gene: -; V gene: TRBV20-1; clone size: many; J gene: TRBJ2-7; CDR3 protein: CSAKWGGNKYEQYF; CDR3 DNA: TGCAGTGCTAAGTGGGGCGGGAATAAGTACGAGCAGTACTTC
D gene: -; V gene: TRBV7-9; clone size: many; J gene: TRBJ1-4; CDR3 protein: CASTRERENNEKLFF; CDR3 DNA: TGTGCCAGCACCCGGGAACGGGAAAATAATGAAAAACTGTTTTTT
D gene: -; V gene: TRBV12-3/TRBV12-4; clone size: many; J gene: TRBJ2-3; CDR3 protein: CASSSPGPADTQYF; CDR3 DNA: TGTGCCAGCAGTTCCCCGGGGCCGGCAGATACGCAGTATTTT
D gene: -; V gene: TRBV12-3/TRBV12-4; clone size: many; J gene: TRBJ1-2; CDR3 protein: CASSLEDLRGGYTF; CDR3 DNA: TGTGCCAGCAGTTTAGAGGACCTGAGGGGAGGCTACACCTTC
D gene: -; V gene: TRBV20-1; clone size: many; J gene: TRBJ2-4; CDR3 protein: CSARDIGRPGLAKNIQYF; CDR3 DNA: TGCAGTGCTAGAGATATCGGGCGACCGGGACTAGCCAAAAACATTCAGTACTTC
D gene: TRBD2; V gene: TRBV7-9; clone size: many; J gene: TRBJ2-1; CDR3 protein: CASSLPGLANNEQFF; CDR3 DNA: TGTGCCAGCAGCTTACCGGGACTAGCGAATAATGAGCAGTTCTTC
D gene: -; V gene: TRBV2; clone size: many; J gene: TRBJ1-5; CDR3 protein: CASSEYGGNQPQHF; CDR3 DNA: TGTGCCAGCAGTGAGTATGGGGGGAATCAGCCCCAGCATTTT
D gene: -; V gene: TRBV24-1; clone size: many; J gene: TRBJ2-2; CDR3 protein: CATSDRHRVTGELFF; CDR3 DNA: TGTGCCACCAGTGATCGCCACAGGGTCACCGGGGAGCTGTTTTTT
D gene: -; V gene: TRBV15; clone size: many; J gene: TRBJ1-4; CDR3 protein: CATSRDTGATNEKLFF; CDR3 DNA: TGTGCCACCAGCAGAGATACCGGGGCAACTAATGAAAAACTGTTTTTT
D gene: -; V gene: TRBV6-5; clone size: many; J gene: TRBJ1-1; CDR3 protein: CASSYYGGANTEAFF; CDR3 DNA: TGTGCCAGCAGTTACTATGGCGGAGCGAACACTGAAGCTTTCTTT
D gene: -; V gene: TRBV28; clone size: many; J gene: TRBJ2-7; CDR3 protein: CASRDLDRNYEQYF; CDR3 DNA: TGTGCCAGCAGGGATCTAGACAGAAACTACGAGCAGTACTTC
D gene: -; V gene: TRBV18; clone size: many; J gene: TRBJ1-1; CDR3 protein: CASSSLPGNTEAFF; CDR3 DNA: TGTGCCAGCTCATCCCTCCCCGGGAACACTGAAGCTTTCTTT
D gene: -; V gene: TRBV6-1; clone size: many; J gene: TRBJ2-3; CDR3 protein: CASSSPASWRAWPTDTQYF; CDR3 DNA: TGTGCCAGCAGTTCACCGGCTAGCTGGAGGGCTTGGCCCACAGATACGCAGTATTTT
D gene: TRBD2; V gene: TRBV29-1; clone size: -; J gene: TRBJ2-7; CDR3 protein: CSGGRTSSSYEQYF; CDR3 DNA: TGCAGCGGGGGAAGGACTAGTAGTTCCTACGAGCAGTACTTC
D gene: -; V gene: TRBV19; clone size: -; J gene: TRBJ1-6; CDR3 protein: CASSIDNVLGSPLHF; CDR3 DNA: TGTGCCAGTAGTATAGATAACGTCTTGGGGTCACCCCTCCACTTT
D gene: -; V gene: TRBV13; clone size: few; J gene: TRBJ1-1; CDR3 protein: CASSLVGFKTEALF; CDR3 DNA: TGTGCCAGCAGCTTAGTGGGTTTCAAGACTGAAGCTCTCTTT
D gene: TRBD1; V gene: TRBV5-4; clone size: many; J gene: TRBJ2-3; CDR3 protein: CASSLRGQKQYF; CDR3 DNA: TGTGCCAGCAGCTTGAGGGGACAGAAGCAGTATTTT
D gene: -; V gene: TRBV18; clone size: many; J gene: TRBJ1-5; CDR3 protein: CASSGLRGREPQHF; CDR3 DNA: TGTGCCAGCTCCGGGCTTCGGGGGCGGGAGCCCCAGCATTTT
D gene: TRBD1; V gene: TRBV11-2; clone size: many; J gene: TRBJ2-7; CDR3 protein: CASSPRDRRFDEQYF; CDR3 DNA: TGTGCCAGCAGCCCTAGGGACAGAAGGTTCGACGAGCAGTACTTC
D gene: -; V gene: TRBV3-1; clone size: many; J gene: TRBJ2-5; CDR3 protein: CASSQAPDFPETQYF; CDR3 DNA: TGTGCCAGCAGCCAAGCCCCGGACTTTCCGGAGACCCAGTACTTC
D gene: -; V gene: TRBV12-3/TRBV12-4; clone size: few; J gene: TRBJ1-4; CDR3 protein: CASTKGGTEKLFF; CDR3 DNA: TGTGCCAGCACCAAAGGGGGGACGGAAAAACTGTTTTTT
D gene: TRBD2; V gene: TRBV7-9; clone size: -; J gene: TRBJ2-5; CDR3 protein: CASTSLAGGPQETQYF; CDR3 DNA: TGTGCCAGCACCTCACTAGCGGGGGGCCCTCAAGAGACCCAGTACTTC